The sequence of this TCR beta chain was determined in a study of Graves' ophthalmopathy and Graves' hyperthyroidism. RNA transcripts yielded amplified TCR beta CDR3 regions. HTBI-primed RT-PCR formed the first round, and a multiplex PCR formed the second. TCRdb reprocessed the multiplex PCR reads with MiXCR, giving one entry per CDR3 protein. The sample carries hundreds of thousands of distinct CDR3 sequences, over 40% recorded once. This clonotype was counted a single time. Its antigen remains unidentified. Broader study findings: Most thyroid clonotypes with frequency above 0.001 were detected in blood too.

Sequenced sample: peripheral blood. This receptor was obtained from an adult man with Graves' ophthalmopathy.

CDR3 sequence: CSPDGTNYGYTF. The CDR3 DNA sequence: TGCAGCCCCGACGGGACCAACTATGGCTACACCTTC. The chain links TRBV29-1 to TRBJ1-2; a possible D gene is TRBD1 (5 bases). In germline, CDR1 is SQVTM, CDR2 ANQGSEA. The CDR3 runs to 12 residues. Trimming removed 8 bases at V and 2 bases at J, with 12 bases between.